The 27 T cell receptor beta chains presented below share a single source sample, sequenced in a study of blood T cells in healthy people across ages. Together with a sample-barcoded 5' primer, a J-beta primer mix was included in a second PCR lasting about 7 to 12 cycles. Using its own MiXCR run on the 5' RACE reads, TCRdb lists one record per CDR3 protein. The repertoire holds over 1,500,000 distinct CDR3 sequences, with 30% to 40% as singletons. The sequenced sample was blood. Source of these receptors: a human donor in good health.

V is TRBV4-1 and J is TRBJ1-2, with 8 bases fitting TRBD1. The CDR3 runs to 17 residues. Trimming at V came to 0 bases and at J to 6 bases, leaving 12 bases not matched to a gene. Germline V lookup: CDR1 MGHRA, CDR2 YSYEKL. For the CDR3, the DNA is TGCGCCAGCAGCCAAGAGCCCTCAGGGGGCGCCTTGGATGGCTACACCTTC. Translated, it gives CASSQEPSGGALDGYTF.

As for this clonotype: At one of its ends the junction is not consistent with the germline gene, which may arise from a read error. The chain carries TRBV5-1 and TRBJ1-1; D is unclear. The CDR3 covers 14 residues. Looked up from germline, CDR1 is SGHRS and CDR2 is YFSETQ. In DNA form, the CDR3 reads TGCGCCTGCAGCTTGGACGGAGCGAACACTGAAGCTTTCTTT. Its translation is CACSLDGANTEAFF.

The chain is built from TRBV7-9 and TRBJ1-1; 8 bases map to TRBD1. The V gene's germline CDR1 is SEHNR and CDR2 FQNEAQ (reference sequence). This CDR3 region has 14 residues. Losses at the gene ends were 4 bases for V and 2 bases for J; bases not matched to a gene: 3. The CDR3 nucleotides are TGTGCCAGCAGCTGGGGACAGGTCAACACTGAAGCTTTCTTT. It yields the protein CASSWGQVNTEAFF.

This chain uses TRBV20-1 with TRBJ2-3; 7 bases line up with TRBD1. The V and J ends lost 3 bases and 7 bases, in that order; junction bases with no gene match: 10. CDR1 and CDR2 (germline): DFQATT, SNEGSKA (reference sequence). CDR3 length: 14 residues. CDR3 sequence reads: CSASEQGRHHTQYF. CDR3 in DNA: TGCAGTGCTAGTGAACAGGGGCGGCATCATACGCAGTATTTT.

This clonotype was observed a few times. V and J are TRBV28 and TRBJ2-7, with TRBD2 matching over 7 bases. This CDR3 contains 15 residues. Germline V gives CDR1 MDHEN, CDR2 SYDVKM. Germline trimming cut 6 bases from V and 3 bases from J; bases unmatched to any gene: 11. This CDR3 reads CASRKPMGGYYEQYF. CDR3 sequence (DNA): TGTGCCAGCAGGAAACCGATGGGGGGGTACTACGAGCAGTACTTC.

V and J are TRBV4-3 and TRBJ2-1; maybe TRBD1 (6 bases). Trimming took off 0 bases at V and 5 bases at J, with 11 bases between the two ends. In germline, CDR1 is LGHNA, CDR2 YSLEER. The CDR3 is 15 amino acids. For the CDR3, the DNA is TGCGCCAGCAGCCAAGATGTGGGGGCCCACAATGAGCAGTTCTTC. Its translation is CASSQDVGAHNEQFF.

This clonotype was seen repeatedly, ten times or more. The chain joins TRBV29-1 to TRBJ2-7; D is undetermined. Trimming shortened V by 5 bases and J by 2 bases, and 10 bases separated the two germline ends. This CDR3 is built from 12 residues. Germline values: CDR1 SQVTM, CDR2 ANQGSEA. The CDR3: CSVRTETYEQYF. The CDR3 DNA follows: TGCAGCGTTAGGACGGAAACCTACGAGCAGTACTTC.

V usage is TRBV15 and J usage is TRBJ1-2; no definite D call. The germline V gene has CDR1 LNHNV and CDR2 YYDKDF (reference sequence). The CDR3 runs 13 residues. V was cut by 5 bases and J by 3 bases, with 10 bases left in between. The chain's CDR3 is CATSREGDYGYTF. In nucleotides, the CDR3 is TGTGCCACCAGCCGGGAGGGAGACTATGGCTACACCTTC.

This clonotype appeared a few times. The J gene is TRBJ2-3, the V gene TRBV20-1; TRBD2 matches 10 bases. CDR3 length: 15 amino acids. J lost 5 bases, V lost 3 bases, and 8 bases had no gene match. Germline CDR1 and CDR2: DFQATT and SNEGSKA (reference sequence). The CDR3 here is CSASGSGGRGDTQYF. The CDR3, as DNA: TGCAGTGCTAGCGGTAGCGGGGGGCGCGGAGATACGCAGTATTTT.

This clonotype has just a few counts. The chain couples TRBV9 to TRBJ2-4; no firm D call. The J call is doubtful: the DNA matches TRBJ2-7 better. The CDR3 totals 13 residues. Germline V gene data show CDR1 as SGDLS and CDR2 as YYNGEE. This CDR3 is CASSVAAESEQYF. The DNA for the CDR3 is TGTGCCAGCAGCGTAGCCGCAGAGAGCGAGCAGTACTTC.

Only a few counts were recorded for this clonotype. This chain links TRBV6-2 or TRBV6-3 with TRBJ1-1; weak D call: TRBD1 (5 bases). CDR3 length equals 13 residues. Between the trimmed V and J ends, which lost 8 bases and 6 bases, there was a span of 16 bases. Per the germline V gene, CDR1 is MNHEY and CDR2 is SVGEGT. The CDR3 DNA is TGTGCCAGCGGCCTAACAGGCTACTCTGAAGCTTTCTTT. This encodes CASGLTGYSEAFF.

V is TRBV6-6 and J is TRBJ1-5, with D perhaps TRBD1 (6 bases). The germline CDR1 and CDR2 sequences are MNHNY and SVGAGI (reference sequence). V was clipped by 2 bases and J by 0 bases, with 14 bases between them. CDR3 length equals 17 residues. The CDR3 coding sequence is TGTGCCAGCAGTTACCCCCTAGGGGGATATAGCAATCAGCCCCAGCATTTT. Its protein is CASSYPLGGYSNQPQHF.

This clonotype appeared a single time. J is TRBJ2-5 and V is TRBV6-2 or TRBV6-3, with TRBD2 as a possible D gene (5 bases). CDR3 length: 12 residues. Germline assignment: CDR1 MNHEY and CDR2 SVGEGT. Between the trimmed V and J ends, which lost 2 bases and 11 bases, there was a span of 12 bases. This CDR3 is CASSYTSGLQYF. Written as DNA, the CDR3 is TGTGCCAGCAGTTACACCTCGGGGTTGCAGTACTTC.

A note on this clonotype: Germline and junction disagree at one end, which may indicate a read error. The gene calls are TRBV6-2 or TRBV6-3 and TRBJ1-2; D gene uncertain. The CDR3 is made up of 14 amino acids. Germline lookup yields CDR1 MNHEY and CDR2 SVGEGT. The DNA of the CDR3 is TGTGCCAGCAGGGAACCAGTGGGAAACTATGGCCACACCTTC. The encoded protein is CASREPVGNYGHTF.

This clonotype was counted a few times. The chain is built from TRBV28 and TRBJ1-2; no clear D gene. The CDR3 is 12 amino acids. CDR1 is MDHEN, CDR2 SYDVKM, per germline. V shed 6 bases and J shed 2 bases, with 7 bases lying between them. This CDR3 reads CASRPKNYGYTF. CDR3 DNA sequence: TGTGCCAGCAGACCTAAAAACTATGGCTACACCTTC.

This clonotype came up a few times. This chain links TRBV6-1 with TRBJ2-7; D is possibly TRBD1 or TRBD2 (5 bases each). The CDR3 contains 14 residues. V was shortened by 8 bases and J by 2 bases, with 16 bases between the two germline ends. CDR1 is MNHNS, CDR2 SASEGT, per germline. CDR3 sequence: CASVRDGRTYEQYF. The CDR3, as DNA: TGTGCCAGCGTCCGGGACGGAAGAACCTACGAGCAGTACTTC.

The J gene is TRBJ1-2, the V gene TRBV4-3, with D perhaps TRBD1 (6 bases). The CDR3 is 13 residues long. Germline V gene sequence: CDR1 LGHNA, CDR2 YSLEER. V was clipped by 8 bases and J by 3 bases, with 13 bases between them. In DNA form, the CDR3 reads TGCGCCAGCGGCCTGGACAGAGACTATGGCTACACCTTC. The encoded protein is CASGLDRDYGYTF.

The rearrangement joins TRBV19 to TRBJ2-3; 8 bases fit TRBD1. The V and J ends lost 4 bases and 4 bases, in that order; junction bases with no gene match: 7. The germline V gene has CDR1 LNHDA and CDR2 SQIVND (reference sequence). There are 15 residues in the CDR3. In nucleotides, the CDR3 is TGTGCCAGTAGTACCCCGGGACAGGTGGCAGATACGCAGTATTTT. It is translated as CASSTPGQVADTQYF.

Written as DNA, the CDR3 is TGCGCCAGCAGCCACAGAGACCCCTCCACACCCCTCCACTTT. Its translation is CASSHRDPSTPLHF. V gene TRBV4-3 combines with J gene TRBJ1-6; D not resolved. The CDR3 has 14 amino acids. Germline CDR1 and CDR2: LGHNA and YSLEER. Trimming took off 3 bases at V and 11 bases at J, with 14 bases between the two ends.

This chain links TRBV7-9 with TRBJ2-1; no reliable D call. V was clipped by 3 bases and J by 8 bases, with 20 bases between them. This CDR3 has 16 residues. CDR1 is SEHNR and CDR2 is FQNEAQ in the germline V gene (reference sequence). The CDR3: CASSLGKVDVADEQFF. DNA of the CDR3: TGTGCCAGCAGCTTGGGGAAGGTGGACGTCGCGGATGAGCAGTTCTTC.

CDR3: CASSWVVGTVIYEQYF. The CDR3 DNA follows: TGTGCCAGCAGTTGGGTGGTGGGGACAGTGATCTACGAGCAGTACTTC. V is TRBV27 and J is TRBJ2-7; 7 positions agree with TRBD1. The CDR3 has 16 residues. V was clipped by 4 bases and J by 3 bases; unmatched bases: 12. CDR1 and CDR2 (germline): MNHEY, SMNVEV (reference sequence).

This chain uses TRBV7-9 with TRBJ2-3, with TRBD2 identical over 8 bases. Germline assignment: CDR1 SEHNR and CDR2 FQNEAQ (reference sequence). V trimming: 5 bases; J trimming: 6 bases; junction bases outside the gene matches: 10. CDR3 length: 15 amino acids. DNA for the CDR3: TGTGCCAGCAGCCATCGGGGGCAGCGGGGGGATACGCAGTATTTT. Protein sequence: CASSHRGQRGDTQYF.

A few counts support this clonotype. J is TRBJ1-2 and V is TRBV12-3 or TRBV12-4, with TRBD1 identical over 7 bases. Unmatched junction bases numbered 9, after V lost 5 bases and J lost 0 bases. This CDR3 has 16 residues. CDR3 sequence: CASSHYGTASNYGYTF. DNA for the CDR3: TGTGCCAGCAGTCATTATGGGACAGCCTCTAACTATGGCTACACCTTC.

This chain links TRBV27 with TRBJ2-1, with D hard to call. Trimming pared 2 bases from V and 9 bases from J, leaving 11 bases between. From germline, CDR1 is MNHEY and CDR2 SMNVEV (reference sequence). The CDR3 runs to 13 residues. In DNA, the CDR3 is TGTGCCAGCAGTTTACCGTCCGGCGGTGAGCAGTTCTTC. This gives the protein CASSLPSGGEQFF.

On this clonotype itself: The germline gene is not matched at one end of the junction; a read error may be the cause. This rearrangement joins TRBV9 to TRBJ1-1; TRBD1 is a possible D gene (6 bases). Per the germline V gene, CDR1 is SGDLS and CDR2 is YYNGEE. The CDR3 length is 15 residues. This CDR3 reads CASSVHRSGDTGAFF. The CDR3 nucleotides read TGTGCCAGCAGCGTACATCGGTCGGGGGACACTGGAGCTTTCTTT.

The chain employs TRBV10-3 and TRBJ2-7; 11 bases map to TRBD1. Per the germline V gene, CDR1 is ENHRY and CDR2 is SYGVKD. After removal of 4 bases from V and 7 bases from J, the junction contained 6 bases not matched to a gene. The CDR3 covers 14 residues. This CDR3 is CAISVDRGRGEQYF. The CDR3 DNA reads as TGTGCCATCAGTGTGGACAGGGGGCGTGGGGAGCAGTACTTC.

The chain employs TRBV6-1 and TRBJ2-1, with D possibly called TRBD1 or TRBD2 (5 bases each). The germline gives CDR1 MNHNS, CDR2 SASEGT. Trimming cost V 2 bases and J 10 bases, with 9 bases left between them. This CDR3 comprises 12 residues. This CDR3 reads CASSEKWGEQFF. The CDR3 DNA follows: TGTGCCAGCAGTGAAAAATGGGGGGAGCAGTTCTTC.